Listed below are T cell receptor beta chains from one sample, sequenced in a study of identifying expanded T cells in peripheral blood. The data were produced by immunoSEQ multiplex PCR, yet TCRdb's version contains in-frame clones alone and is incomplete. This sample yields over 45,000 clones, of which roughly four fifths are seen a single time; approximately 15% belongs to the top ten. Sequencing was carried out using blood. The receptor set was obtained from a person between 18 and 69 years old in good health. Each CDR3 is given with its conserved first and last residue. Fields, in order: J gene, CDR3 length, clone size, D gene, V gene, CDR3 DNA, CDR3 protein. A D gene is named only where the DNA matches it firmly. Only some rows state a clone size, as once, few, many or a class for expanded clones.

j_call: TRBJ2-1
cdr3_length: 16
clone_size: few
d_call: TRBD2
v_call: TRBV9
cdr3_nt: TGTGCCAGCAGCGTAGGACTAGCGAGCTCCTACAATGAGCAGTTCTTC
cdr3_aa: CASSVGLASSYNEQFF

j_call: TRBJ1-1
cdr3_length: 13
clone_size: once
d_call: NA
v_call: TRBV7-2
cdr3_nt: TGTGCCAGCAGCTTAGATAGCGGCGGAGAAGCTTTCTTT
cdr3_aa: CASSLDSGGEAFF

j_call: TRBJ1-2
cdr3_length: 15
clone_size: NA
d_call: TRBD1
v_call: TRBV30
cdr3_nt: TGTGCCTGGAGTGTACCAGACAGGGGGATTTCTGGCTACACCTTC
cdr3_aa: CAWSVPDRGISGYTF

j_call: TRBJ1-3
cdr3_length: 16
clone_size: NA
d_call: TRBD1
v_call: TRBV4-1
cdr3_nt: TGCGCCAGCAGCCCGACAGGGACCTTCTCTGGAAACACCATATATTTT
cdr3_aa: CASSPTGTFSGNTIYF

j_call: TRBJ2-4
cdr3_length: 11
clone_size: NA
d_call: TRBD1
v_call: TRBV5-6
cdr3_nt: TGTGCCAGCAGCCTCCGGGACAGGGTTGACTTC
cdr3_aa: CASSLRDRVDF

j_call: TRBJ2-3
cdr3_length: 14
clone_size: NA
d_call: NA
v_call: TRBV6-6
cdr3_nt: TGTGCCAGCAGCCACATTCAGAGCACAGATACGCAGTATTTT
cdr3_aa: CASSHIQSTDTQYF

j_call: TRBJ1-2
cdr3_length: 13
clone_size: NA
d_call: TRBD1
v_call: TRBV7-9
cdr3_nt: TGTGCCAGCAGCTCACAGGGGGCCGGAGGCTACACCTTC
cdr3_aa: CASSSQGAGGYTF

j_call: TRBJ1-1
cdr3_length: 11
clone_size: NA
d_call: NA
v_call: TRBV28
cdr3_nt: TGTGCCAGCAGCCGGCCTAGAGAAGCTTTCTTT
cdr3_aa: CASSRPREAFF

j_call: TRBJ1-2
cdr3_length: 13
clone_size: NA
d_call: NA
v_call: TRBV5-4
cdr3_nt: TGTGCCAGCAGCCCGTCGGTAGGGGAAGGCTACACCTTC
cdr3_aa: CASSPSVGEGYTF

j_call: TRBJ1-4
cdr3_length: 14
clone_size: NA
d_call: TRBD1
v_call: TRBV5-1
cdr3_nt: TGCGCCAGCAAGTCTGGGACAGTAAATGAAAAACTGTTTTTT
cdr3_aa: CASKSGTVNEKLFF

j_call: TRBJ1-2
cdr3_length: 12
clone_size: medium-sized
d_call: NA
v_call: TRBV5-4
cdr3_nt: TGTGCCAGCATTACAGAGTCTGACGGCTACACCTTC
cdr3_aa: CASITESDGYTF

j_call: TRBJ1-1
cdr3_length: 15
clone_size: NA
d_call: NA
v_call: TRBV29-1
cdr3_nt: TGCAGCGTTGATTCTTTTGGTCAGGCCGCCACTGAAGCTTTCTTT
cdr3_aa: CSVDSFGQAATEAFF

j_call: TRBJ1-2
cdr3_length: 14
clone_size: once
d_call: TRBD1
v_call: TRBV6-6
cdr3_nt: TGTGCCAGCAGGCGAACGGGACAGGGAGGTCGCTACACCTTC
cdr3_aa: CASRRTGQGGRYTF

j_call: TRBJ2-5
cdr3_length: 15
clone_size: NA
d_call: NA
v_call: TRBV6-1
cdr3_nt: TGTGCCAGCAGTGATTTTGGACTGATCCAAGAGACCCAGTACTTC
cdr3_aa: CASSDFGLIQETQYF

j_call: TRBJ1-1
cdr3_length: 11
clone_size: NA
d_call: NA
v_call: TRBV29-1
cdr3_nt: TGCAGCGTTGAACTGAACACTGAAGCTTTCTTT
cdr3_aa: CSVELNTEAFF

j_call: TRBJ1-1
cdr3_length: 15
clone_size: NA
d_call: NA
v_call: TRBV5-6
cdr3_nt: TGTGCCAGCAGCTCGGACAGCTACGTTAACACTGAAGCTTTCTTT
cdr3_aa: CASSSDSYVNTEAFF

j_call: TRBJ1-6
cdr3_length: 13
clone_size: once
d_call: NA
v_call: TRBV2
cdr3_nt: TGTGCCAGCACCGGGACCGAAAATTCACCCCTCCACTTT
cdr3_aa: CASTGTENSPLHF

j_call: TRBJ1-1
cdr3_length: 14
clone_size: NA
d_call: NA
v_call: TRBV18
cdr3_nt: TGTGCCAGCTCACCAAAAACACAGGGTACTGAAGCTTTCTTT
cdr3_aa: CASSPKTQGTEAFF

j_call: TRBJ1-3
cdr3_length: 16
clone_size: NA
d_call: NA
v_call: TRBV19
cdr3_nt: TGTGCCAGTAGTATCGAGGCCGGGGTGCCTGGAAACACCATATATTTT
cdr3_aa: CASSIEAGVPGNTIYF

j_call: TRBJ1-3
cdr3_length: 16
clone_size: NA
d_call: NA
v_call: TRBV18
cdr3_nt: TGTGCCAGCTCACCATCGGGACCGAGCTCTGGAAACACCATATATTTT
cdr3_aa: CASSPSGPSSGNTIYF

j_call: TRBJ2-3
cdr3_length: 14
clone_size: NA
d_call: NA
v_call: TRBV10-2
cdr3_nt: TGCGCCAGCAGTGGGTCCGGGTTCACAGATACGCAGTATTTT
cdr3_aa: CASSGSGFTDTQYF

j_call: TRBJ2-7
cdr3_length: 11
clone_size: NA
d_call: NA
v_call: TRBV30
cdr3_nt: TGTGCCTGCGAGAGGGGCTACGAGCAGTACTTC
cdr3_aa: CACERGYEQYF

j_call: TRBJ2-3
cdr3_length: 18
clone_size: few
d_call: TRBD2
v_call: TRBV5-1
cdr3_nt: TGCGCCAGCAGCAGTGCTAGCGGGAGATCGAGCGTGACAGATACGCAGTATTTT
cdr3_aa: CASSSASGRSSVTDTQYF

j_call: TRBJ2-1
cdr3_length: 15
clone_size: NA
d_call: TRBD1
v_call: TRBV27
cdr3_nt: TGTGCCAGCAGGGGACAGGGGGCTACCTACAATGAGCAGTTCTTC
cdr3_aa: CASRGQGATYNEQFF

j_call: TRBJ1-1
cdr3_length: 14
clone_size: NA
d_call: NA
v_call: TRBV4-1
cdr3_nt: TGCGCCAGCAGCCAGGCCCTGGGGGGCACTGAAGCTTTCTTT
cdr3_aa: CASSQALGGTEAFF

j_call: TRBJ1-2
cdr3_length: 17
clone_size: NA
d_call: TRBD1
v_call: TRBV5-6
cdr3_nt: TGTGCCAGCAGCGGACCCGGGACAGCGCACACTAACTATGGCTACACCTTC
cdr3_aa: CASSGPGTAHTNYGYTF

j_call: TRBJ2-5
cdr3_length: 14
clone_size: NA
d_call: NA
v_call: TRBV5-4
cdr3_nt: TGTGCCAGCAGCTTGGTAGCGGTACAGGAGACCCAGTACTTC
cdr3_aa: CASSLVAVQETQYF

j_call: TRBJ1-3
cdr3_length: 15
clone_size: NA
d_call: NA
v_call: TRBV7-9
cdr3_nt: TGTGCCAGCAGCCAGGACAGTCCTCTGGGAAACACCATATATTTT
cdr3_aa: CASSQDSPLGNTIYF

j_call: TRBJ2-7
cdr3_length: 15
clone_size: NA
d_call: TRBD2
v_call: TRBV7-9
cdr3_nt: TGTGCCAGCAGCCCACTAGCGGGAGACGTGGGCGAGCAGTACTTC
cdr3_aa: CASSPLAGDVGEQYF

j_call: TRBJ1-1
cdr3_length: 13
clone_size: NA
d_call: NA
v_call: TRBV5-1
cdr3_nt: TGCGCCAGCAGCTTGGGACCGAACACTGAAGCTTTCTTT
cdr3_aa: CASSLGPNTEAFF

j_call: TRBJ1-2
cdr3_length: 12
clone_size: NA
d_call: TRBD1
v_call: TRBV27
cdr3_nt: TGTGCCAGCAGTTCGACAGGGTCTGGCTACACCTTC
cdr3_aa: CASSSTGSGYTF

j_call: TRBJ1-1
cdr3_length: 12
clone_size: NA
d_call: TRBD1
v_call: TRBV2
cdr3_nt: TGTGCCAGCAGCCTACAGGGGACTGAAGCTTTCTTT
cdr3_aa: CASSLQGTEAFF

j_call: TRBJ1-2
cdr3_length: 13
clone_size: NA
d_call: NA
v_call: TRBV29-1
cdr3_nt: TGCAGCGTTTTGGTGGGGGGGAACTATGGCTACACCTTC
cdr3_aa: CSVLVGGNYGYTF

j_call: TRBJ2-7
cdr3_length: 11
clone_size: NA
d_call: NA
v_call: TRBV20-1
cdr3_nt: TGCAGTGCTAGAGGACAAAACGAGCAGTACTTC
cdr3_aa: CSARGQNEQYF

j_call: TRBJ2-3
cdr3_length: 14
clone_size: NA
d_call: TRBD2
v_call: TRBV7-2
cdr3_nt: TGTGCCAGCAGAACTAGCGGGAGGCCAGATACGCAGTATTTT
cdr3_aa: CASRTSGRPDTQYF

j_call: TRBJ2-6
cdr3_length: 18
clone_size: NA
d_call: TRBD1
v_call: TRBV7-8
cdr3_nt: TGTGCCAGCAGCTTAGGTCGGGACAGGGGGGCTGGGGCCAACGTCCTGACTTTC
cdr3_aa: CASSLGRDRGAGANVLTF

j_call: TRBJ2-7
cdr3_length: 14
clone_size: NA
d_call: NA
v_call: TRBV14
cdr3_nt: TGTGCCAGCAGCCCGAGGGGGAGGGCCTACGAGCAGTACTTC
cdr3_aa: CASSPRGRAYEQYF

j_call: TRBJ2-5
cdr3_length: 12
clone_size: NA
d_call: NA
v_call: TRBV30
cdr3_nt: TGTGCCTGGAGTGTACGAAGGGAGACCCAGTACTTC
cdr3_aa: CAWSVRRETQYF

j_call: TRBJ2-7
cdr3_length: 14
clone_size: NA
d_call: NA
v_call: TRBV5-6
cdr3_nt: TGTGCCAGCAGCTTAGGGTATCCATCCTACGAGCAGTACTTC
cdr3_aa: CASSLGYPSYEQYF

j_call: TRBJ1-1
cdr3_length: 12
clone_size: NA
d_call: NA
v_call: TRBV4-3
cdr3_nt: TGCGCCAGCAGCCAGGGAAGCACTGAAGCTTTCTTT
cdr3_aa: CASSQGSTEAFF

j_call: TRBJ2-5
cdr3_length: 13
clone_size: NA
d_call: NA
v_call: TRBV4-1
cdr3_nt: TGCGCCAGCAGTAAAGGTTTTTTCGAGACCCAGTACTTC
cdr3_aa: CASSKGFFETQYF

j_call: TRBJ1-1
cdr3_length: 15
clone_size: NA
d_call: NA
v_call: TRBV15
cdr3_nt: TGTGCCACCAGCAGAGACGTCCTAGCGGGGACTGAAGCTTTCTTT
cdr3_aa: CATSRDVLAGTEAFF

j_call: TRBJ1-1
cdr3_length: 15
clone_size: NA
d_call: TRBD1
v_call: TRBV11-1
cdr3_nt: TGTGCCAGCAGCTCTTCAGGGGGCGCGGACACTGAAGCTTTCTTT
cdr3_aa: CASSSSGGADTEAFF

j_call: TRBJ2-3
cdr3_length: 19
clone_size: NA
d_call: TRBD2
v_call: TRBV5-6
cdr3_nt: TGTGCCAGCAGCTTGGAATGGACTAGCGGGAGGGCTTCCACAGATACGCAGTATTTT
cdr3_aa: CASSLEWTSGRASTDTQYF

j_call: TRBJ1-1
cdr3_length: 15
clone_size: NA
d_call: NA
v_call: TRBV2
cdr3_nt: TGTGCCAGCAGTAAGGCACCGCCGCTCGGCACTGAAGCTTTCTTT
cdr3_aa: CASSKAPPLGTEAFF